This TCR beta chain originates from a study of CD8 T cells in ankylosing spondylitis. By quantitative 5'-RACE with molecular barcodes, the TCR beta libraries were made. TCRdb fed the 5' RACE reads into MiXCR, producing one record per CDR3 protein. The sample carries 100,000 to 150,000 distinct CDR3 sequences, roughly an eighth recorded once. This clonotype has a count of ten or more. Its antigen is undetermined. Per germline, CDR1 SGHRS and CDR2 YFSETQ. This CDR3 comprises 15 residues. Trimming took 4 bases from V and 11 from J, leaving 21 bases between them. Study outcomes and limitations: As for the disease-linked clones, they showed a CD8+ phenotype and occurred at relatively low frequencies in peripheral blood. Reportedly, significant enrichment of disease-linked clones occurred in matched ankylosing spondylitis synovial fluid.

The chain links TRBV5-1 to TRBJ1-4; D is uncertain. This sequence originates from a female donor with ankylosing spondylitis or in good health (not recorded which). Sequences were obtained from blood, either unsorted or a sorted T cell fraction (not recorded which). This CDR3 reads CASSQTGPGIEKLFF. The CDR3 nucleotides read TGCGCCAGCAGCCAAACGGGTCCGGGGATTGAGAAACTGTTTTTT.